This T cell receptor beta chain was sequenced for a study of blood T cell repertoires in COVID-19. Across the study: Acute-phase and convalescent COVID-19 samples originated in the United States, Italy and Spain. T cells, B-cell-depleted T cells, or PBMCs supplied cDNA or gDNA.

J was trimmed by 6 bases and V by 5 bases; bases with no gene match: 9. This CDR3 has 15 residues. CDR1 MNHEY and CDR2 SVGAGI come from the germline V gene. Original processing methods: Reference gene primer amplification gave estimated nucleated cell counts. Only in-frame clones appear in the TCRdb table, and some are missing; sequencing was by immunoSEQ multiplex PCR. The DNA gave D and trimming, while V, J and clone size come from that table. The data show some 250,000 clones, with over 70% seen just once and approximately 7.9% held by the top ten. This clone was observed a single time. The sequencing input was peripheral blood. The chain uses TRBV6-5 and TRBJ2-7; TRBD2 matches at 11 bases. This TCR derives from an elderly woman with acute or convalescent COVID-19. The CDR3: CASSQTSGSLLEQYF. The CDR3 nucleotides read TGTGCCAGCAGTCAAACTAGCGGGAGTTTGCTCGAGCAGTACTTC.